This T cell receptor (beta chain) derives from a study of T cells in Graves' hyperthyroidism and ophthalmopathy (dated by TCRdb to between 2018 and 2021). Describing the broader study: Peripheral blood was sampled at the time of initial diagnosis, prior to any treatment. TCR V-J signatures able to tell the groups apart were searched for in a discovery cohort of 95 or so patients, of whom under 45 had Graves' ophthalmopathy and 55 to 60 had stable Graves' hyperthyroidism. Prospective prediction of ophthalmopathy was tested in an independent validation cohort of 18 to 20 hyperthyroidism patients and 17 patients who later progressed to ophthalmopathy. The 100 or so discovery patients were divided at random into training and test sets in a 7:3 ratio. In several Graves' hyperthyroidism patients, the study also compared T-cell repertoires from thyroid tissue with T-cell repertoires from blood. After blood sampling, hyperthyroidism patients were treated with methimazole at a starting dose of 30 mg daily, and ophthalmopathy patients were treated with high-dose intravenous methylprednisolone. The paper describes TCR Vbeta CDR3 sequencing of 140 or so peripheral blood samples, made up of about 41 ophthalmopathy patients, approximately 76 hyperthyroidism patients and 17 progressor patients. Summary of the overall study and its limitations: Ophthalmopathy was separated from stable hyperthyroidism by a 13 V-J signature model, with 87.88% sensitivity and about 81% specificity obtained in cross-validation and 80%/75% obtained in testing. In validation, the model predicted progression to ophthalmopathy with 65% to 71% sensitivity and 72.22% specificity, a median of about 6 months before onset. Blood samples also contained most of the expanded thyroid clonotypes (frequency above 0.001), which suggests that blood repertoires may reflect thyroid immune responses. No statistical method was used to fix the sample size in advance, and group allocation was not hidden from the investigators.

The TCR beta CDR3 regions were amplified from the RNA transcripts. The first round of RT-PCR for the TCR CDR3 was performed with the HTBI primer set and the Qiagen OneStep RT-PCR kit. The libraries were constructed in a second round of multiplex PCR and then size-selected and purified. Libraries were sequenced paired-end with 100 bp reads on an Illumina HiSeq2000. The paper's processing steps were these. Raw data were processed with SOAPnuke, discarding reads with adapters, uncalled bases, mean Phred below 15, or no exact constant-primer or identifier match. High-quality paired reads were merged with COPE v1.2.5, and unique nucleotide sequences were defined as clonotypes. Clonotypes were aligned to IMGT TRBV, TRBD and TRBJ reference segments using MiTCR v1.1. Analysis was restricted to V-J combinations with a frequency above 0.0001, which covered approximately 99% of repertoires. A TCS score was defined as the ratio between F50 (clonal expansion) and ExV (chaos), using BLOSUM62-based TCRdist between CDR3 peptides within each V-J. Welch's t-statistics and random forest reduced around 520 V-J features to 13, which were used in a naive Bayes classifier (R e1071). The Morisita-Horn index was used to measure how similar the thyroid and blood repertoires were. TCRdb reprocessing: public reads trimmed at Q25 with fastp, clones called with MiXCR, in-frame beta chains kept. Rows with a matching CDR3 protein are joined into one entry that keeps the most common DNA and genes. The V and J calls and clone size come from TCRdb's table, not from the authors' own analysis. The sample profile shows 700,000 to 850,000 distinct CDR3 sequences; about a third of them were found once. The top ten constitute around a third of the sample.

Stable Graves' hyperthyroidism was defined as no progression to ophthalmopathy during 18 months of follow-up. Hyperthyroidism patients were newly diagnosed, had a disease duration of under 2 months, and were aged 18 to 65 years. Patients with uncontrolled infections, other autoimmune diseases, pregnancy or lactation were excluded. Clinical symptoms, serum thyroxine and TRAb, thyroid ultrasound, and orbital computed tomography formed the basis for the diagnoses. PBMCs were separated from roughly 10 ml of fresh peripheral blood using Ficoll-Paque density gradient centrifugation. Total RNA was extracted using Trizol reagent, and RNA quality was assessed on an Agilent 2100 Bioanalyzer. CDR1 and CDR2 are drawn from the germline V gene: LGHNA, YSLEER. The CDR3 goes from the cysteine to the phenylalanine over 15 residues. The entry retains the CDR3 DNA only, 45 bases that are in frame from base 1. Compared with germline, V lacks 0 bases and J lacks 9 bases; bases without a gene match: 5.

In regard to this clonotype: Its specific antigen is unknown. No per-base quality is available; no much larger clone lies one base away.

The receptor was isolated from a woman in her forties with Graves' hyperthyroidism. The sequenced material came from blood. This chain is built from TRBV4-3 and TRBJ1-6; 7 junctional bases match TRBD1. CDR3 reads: CASSQDDREGSPLHF. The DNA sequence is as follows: TGCGCCAGCAGCCAAGATGACAGGGAGGGTTCACCCCTCCACTTT.